One and the same sample provided the 11 T cell receptor beta chains below, sequenced in a study of T cell responses to AZD1222 COVID-19 vaccine. Clones were read by immunoSEQ multiplex PCR, and TCRdb kept only the in-frame ones, dropping some. This repertoire shows about 150,000 clones, approximately 92% found once; its top ten account for approximately 3%. The sample in question was peripheral blood, obtained 28 days after the second AZD1222 dose. These TCRs come from an adult who received the AZD1222 COVID-19 vaccine.

The CDR3 coding sequence is TGTGCCAGCAGCTTGAGGGGGCCAAACTATGGCTACACCTTC. Protein sequence: CASSLRGPNYGYTF. The rearrangement links TRBV5-6 to TRBJ1-2, with TRBD1 matching 7 bases. CDR3 length: 14 residues. Germline CDR1 and CDR2: SGHDT and YYEEEE. After removal of 1 base from V and 2 bases from J, the junction contained 2 bases not matched to a gene. The whole variable domain, remainder taken from reference TRBV5-6 and TRBJ1-2, is DAGVTQSPTHLIKTRGQQVTLRCSPKSGHDTVSWYQQALGQGPQFIFQYYEEEERQRGNFPDRFSGHQFPNYSSELNVNALLLGDSALYLCASSLRGPNYGYTFGSGTRLTVV.

The chain has TRBV10-2 and TRBJ2-7; 8 nucleotides align to TRBD2. After removal of 8 bases from V and 2 bases from J, the junction contained 14 bases not matched to a gene. CDR1 is WSHSY and CDR2 is SAAADI in the germline V gene. This CDR3 contains 16 residues. The CDR3 DNA reads as TGCGCCAGCTCCCTAGGCGCGGGAGGAACTCCCTACGAGCAGTACTTC. Its translation is CASSLGAGGTPYEQYF.

The CDR3 bases are TGTGCCAGTGGCCGACAGGGGAATCAGCCCCAGCATTTT. It is translated as CASGRQGNQPQHF. V and J are TRBV19 and TRBJ1-5; 8 bases are a match to TRBD1. V was pared by 8 bases and J by 4 bases, with 4 bases of the junction left unmatched. The CDR3 has 13 residues. The germline gives CDR1 LNHDA, CDR2 SQIVND (reference sequence). The whole variable domain, remainder taken from reference TRBV19 and TRBJ1-5, is DGGITQSPKYLFRKEGQNVTLSCEQNLNHDAMYWYRQDPGQGLRLIYYSQIVNDFQKGDIAEGYSVSREKKESFPLTVTSAQKNPTAFYLCASGRQGNQPQHFGDGTRLSIL.

V and J are TRBV19 and TRBJ2-5; 15 bases line up with TRBD2. This CDR3 comprises 16 residues. Germline values: CDR1 LNHDA, CDR2 SQIVND (reference sequence). V was pared by 4 bases and J by 1 base, with 1 base of the junction left unmatched. CDR3 nucleotide sequence: TGTGCCAGTAGTAGGGGACTAGCGGGAGGCCAAGAGACCCAGTACTTC. This sequence encodes CASSRGLAGGQETQYF.

The chain couples TRBV7-7 to TRBJ2-5; 8 bases map to TRBD1. This CDR3 region has 15 residues. Germline V gives CDR1 SSHAT, CDR2 FNYEAQ (reference sequence). Trimming took 0 bases from V and 1 from J; bases not matched to a gene: 1. The CDR3 coding sequence is TGTGCCAGCAGCTTAGCCGGACAGGGCCAAGAGACCCAGTACTTC. Protein sequence: CASSLAGQGQETQYF.

This clone has a single count. The rearrangement uses TRBV5-5 and TRBJ1-2; 8 bases are shared with TRBD1. CDR1 is SGHKS, CDR2 YYEKEE, per germline (reference sequence). J lost 4 bases, V lost 2 bases, and 4 bases had no gene match. This CDR3 comprises 14 residues. CDR3 DNA sequence: TGTGCCAGCAGCTTCGGGACAGGAACCTATGGCTACACCTTC. Its protein product is CASSFGTGTYGYTF.

The chain combines TRBV6-5 with TRBJ1-2; TRBD1 agrees at 10 bases. Trimming removed 7 bases from V and 2 bases from J; junction bases left unmatched: 7. Germline V lookup: CDR1 MNHEY, CDR2 SVGAGI. The CDR3 covers 15 residues. CDR3 coding DNA: TGTGCCAGCACCCTCTTGGGACAGGGGAACTATGGCTACACCTTC. Protein: CASTLLGQGNYGYTF.

This clone was recorded only once. The V gene is TRBV2, the J gene TRBJ1-3; no firm D call. Germline V CDR1 and CDR2: SNHLY, FYNNEI. Trimming cost V 5 bases and J 4 bases, with 9 bases left between them. The length of the CDR3 is 13 residues. Written as DNA, the CDR3 is TGTGCCAGCAGTAGCCGTGTCGGAAACACCATATATTTT. Translated: CASSSRVGNTIYF.

The chain carries TRBV27 and TRBJ1-1; possible D gene TRBD1, 6 bases. The CDR3 is 15 residues long. Trimming pared 2 bases from V and 4 bases from J, leaving 14 bases between. Germline loops: CDR1 MNHEY, CDR2 SMNVEV (reference sequence). The CDR3 reads CASSLTGWGGTEAFF. The DNA of the CDR3 is TGTGCCAGCAGTTTAACAGGGTGGGGCGGCACTGAAGCTTTCTTT.

The chain has TRBV13 and TRBJ1-5, with unresolved D. Germline V gene sequence: CDR1 PRHDT, CDR2 FYEKMQ (reference sequence). The CDR3 runs 14 residues. The V end lost 0 bases, the J end lost 4 bases, and 7 bases lay between the germline ends. CDR3 amino acids: CASSLGGPNQPQHF. The CDR3 bases are TGTGCCAGCAGCTTAGGAGGGCCGAATCAGCCCCAGCATTTT.

The chain is built from TRBV15 and TRBJ2-3, with 7 bases matching TRBD1. The CDR3 has 16 residues. Germline V lookup: CDR1 LNHNV, CDR2 YYDKDF (reference sequence). The V and J ends lost 1 base and 2 bases, in that order; junction bases with no gene match: 6. The CDR3 nucleotides are TGTGCCACCAGCAGAGGGGACAGTGGACCCACAGATACGCAGTATTTT. As protein: CATSRGDSGPTDTQYF.